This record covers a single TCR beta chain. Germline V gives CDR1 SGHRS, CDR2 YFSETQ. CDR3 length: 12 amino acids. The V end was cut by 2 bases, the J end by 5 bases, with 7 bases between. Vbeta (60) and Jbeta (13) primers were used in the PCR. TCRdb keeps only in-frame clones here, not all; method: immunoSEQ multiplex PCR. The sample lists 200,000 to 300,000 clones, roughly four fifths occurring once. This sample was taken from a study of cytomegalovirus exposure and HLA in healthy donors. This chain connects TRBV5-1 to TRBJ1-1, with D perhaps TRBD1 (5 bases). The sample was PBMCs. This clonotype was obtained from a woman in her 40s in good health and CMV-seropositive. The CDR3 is CASSFGGTEAFF. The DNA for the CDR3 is TGCGCCAGCAGCTTCGGGGGAACTGAAGCTTTCTTT.